This section outlines one T cell receptor beta chain sequence together with its context. This clonotype was seen repeatedly, ten times or more. Its antigen target is currently unknown. No base quality values were provided; no much bigger clone lies one nucleotide off. Trimmed from V: 2 bases; trimmed from J: 5 bases; junction bases lacking a gene match: 6. The germline V gene (reference sequence) sets CDR1 to DFQATT and CDR2 to SNEGSKA. From cysteine to phenylalanine, the CDR3 is 14 amino acids long. The entry retains the CDR3 DNA only, 42 bases that are in frame from base 1. The data derive from a study of response to subunit inactivated influenza vaccine (dated 2018 in TCRdb). With regard to the full study: The study used deep quantitative T cell receptor repertoire profiling to track responses to a trivalent subunit inactivated influenza vaccine. General conclusions and limits of the study: The authors suggested that each seasonal influenza vaccination may recruit only a limited number of new T cells.

The library was produced with RT-PCR. Sequencing took place on an Illumina HiSeq 2500. Using fastp at Q25 and MiXCR, TCRdb reprocessed the public reads and kept productive beta chains. Identical CDR3 proteins give one entry, which carries the most common genes and DNA. Recorded for this sample are hundreds of thousands of distinct CDR3 sequences; 12% of them occurred a single time. More than 8.5% of the sample comes from the top ten. The V and J segments used are TRBV20-1 and TRBJ2-1; 7 nucleotides in the junction match TRBD2. The sequencing here drew on PBMCs from blood, taken on the day of vaccination. This TCR was sampled from a man in his fifties or sixties who received an inactivated influenza vaccine. Donor details come from another sample of the same person, matched by shared clones. The DNA reads TGCAGTGCTAGAAAGAGACTAGCTAACAATGAGCAGTTCTTC. Translated, this is CSARKRLANNEQFF.